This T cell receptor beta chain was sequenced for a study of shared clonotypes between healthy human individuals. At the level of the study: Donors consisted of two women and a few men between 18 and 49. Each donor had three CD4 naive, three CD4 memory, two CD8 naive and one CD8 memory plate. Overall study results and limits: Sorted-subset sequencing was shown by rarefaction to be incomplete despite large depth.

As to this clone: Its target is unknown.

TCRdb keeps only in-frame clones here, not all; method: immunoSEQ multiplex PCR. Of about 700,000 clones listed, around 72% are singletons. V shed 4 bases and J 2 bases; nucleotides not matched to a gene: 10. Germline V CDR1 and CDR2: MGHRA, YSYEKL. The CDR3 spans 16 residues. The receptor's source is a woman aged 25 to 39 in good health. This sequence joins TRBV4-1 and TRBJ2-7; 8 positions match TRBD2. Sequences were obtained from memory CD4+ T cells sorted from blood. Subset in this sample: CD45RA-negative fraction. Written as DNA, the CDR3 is TGCGCCAGCAGCCTTTTCCTGGCGGGAGGAACCTACGAGCAGTACTTC. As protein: CASSLFLAGGTYEQYF.